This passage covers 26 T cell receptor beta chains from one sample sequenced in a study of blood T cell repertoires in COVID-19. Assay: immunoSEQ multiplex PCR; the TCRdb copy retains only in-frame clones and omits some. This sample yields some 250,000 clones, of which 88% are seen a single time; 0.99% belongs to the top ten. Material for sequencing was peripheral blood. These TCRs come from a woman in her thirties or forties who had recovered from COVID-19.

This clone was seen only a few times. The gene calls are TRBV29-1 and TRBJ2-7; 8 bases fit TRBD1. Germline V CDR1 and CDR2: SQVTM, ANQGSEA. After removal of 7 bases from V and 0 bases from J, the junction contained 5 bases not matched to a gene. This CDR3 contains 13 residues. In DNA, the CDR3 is TGCAGCGCGACAGGGGCAAACTCCTACGAGCAGTACTTC. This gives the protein CSATGANSYEQYF.

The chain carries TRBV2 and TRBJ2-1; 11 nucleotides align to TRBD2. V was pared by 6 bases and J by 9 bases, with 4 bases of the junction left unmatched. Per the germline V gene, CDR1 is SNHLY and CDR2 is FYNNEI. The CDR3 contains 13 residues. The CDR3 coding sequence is TGTGCCAGCAGCCCCGGGACTAGCGGTGAGCAGTTCTTC. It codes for CASSPGTSGEQFF.

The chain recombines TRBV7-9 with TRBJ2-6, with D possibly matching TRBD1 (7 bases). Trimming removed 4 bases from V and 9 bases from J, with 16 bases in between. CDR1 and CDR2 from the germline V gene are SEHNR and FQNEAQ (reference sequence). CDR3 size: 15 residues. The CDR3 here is CASSSQSGGFNVLTF. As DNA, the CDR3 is TGTGCCAGCAGCTCCCAATCAGGGGGGTTCAACGTCCTGACTTTC.

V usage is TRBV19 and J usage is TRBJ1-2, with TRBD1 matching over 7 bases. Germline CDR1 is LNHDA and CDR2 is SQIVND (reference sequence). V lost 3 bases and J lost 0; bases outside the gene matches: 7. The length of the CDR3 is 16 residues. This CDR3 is CASSMGTGTANYGYTF. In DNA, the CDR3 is TGTGCCAGTAGTATGGGTACCGGGACAGCTAACTATGGCTACACCTTC.

For the CDR3, the DNA is TGTGCCAGCAGCCCGGCGGGCGGGAGCGGCTACGAGCAGTACTTC. This sequence encodes CASSPAGGSGYEQYF. The chain links TRBV5-5 to TRBJ2-7, with 7 nucleotides matching TRBD2. With V trimmed by 4 bases and J by 3 bases, 10 bases remained unmatched. CDR3 size: 15 residues. Germline lookup yields CDR1 SGHKS and CDR2 YYEKEE (reference sequence).

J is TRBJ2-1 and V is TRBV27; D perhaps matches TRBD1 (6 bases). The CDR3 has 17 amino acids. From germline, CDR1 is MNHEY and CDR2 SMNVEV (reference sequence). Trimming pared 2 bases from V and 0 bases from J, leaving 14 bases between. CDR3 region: CASSLSAGGNSYNEQFF. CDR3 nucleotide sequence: TGTGCCAGCAGTTTAAGCGCTGGGGGCAACTCCTACAATGAGCAGTTCTTC.

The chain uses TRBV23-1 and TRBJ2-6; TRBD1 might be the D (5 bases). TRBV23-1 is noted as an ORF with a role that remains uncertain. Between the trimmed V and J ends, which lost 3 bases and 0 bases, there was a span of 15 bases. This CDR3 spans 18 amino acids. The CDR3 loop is CASSHWGRASSGANVLTF. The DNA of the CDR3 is TGCGCCAGCAGTCATTGGGGCAGGGCTTCCTCTGGGGCCAACGTCCTGACTTTC.

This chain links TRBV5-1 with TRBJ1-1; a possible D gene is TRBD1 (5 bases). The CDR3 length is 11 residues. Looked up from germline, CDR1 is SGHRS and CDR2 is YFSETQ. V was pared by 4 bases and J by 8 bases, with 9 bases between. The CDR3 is CASSIQGEAFF. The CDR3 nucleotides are TGCGCCAGCAGCATCCAGGGAGAAGCTTTCTTT. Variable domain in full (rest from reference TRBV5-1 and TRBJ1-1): KAGVTQTPRYLIKTRGQQVTLSCSPISGHRSVSWYQQTPGQGLQFLFEYFSETQRNKGNFPGRFSGRQFSNSRSEMNVSTLELGDSALYLCASSIQGEAFFGQGTRLTVV.

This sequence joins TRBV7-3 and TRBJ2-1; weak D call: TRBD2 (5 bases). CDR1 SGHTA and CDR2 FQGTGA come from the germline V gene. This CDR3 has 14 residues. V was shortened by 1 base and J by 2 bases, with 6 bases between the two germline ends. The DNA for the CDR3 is TGTGCCAGCAGCTTAAGAGGGCCCTACAATGAGCAGTTCTTC. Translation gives CASSLRGPYNEQFF.

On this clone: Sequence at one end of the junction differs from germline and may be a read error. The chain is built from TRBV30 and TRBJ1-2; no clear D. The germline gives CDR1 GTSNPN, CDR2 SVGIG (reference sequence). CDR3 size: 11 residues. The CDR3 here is CARRAAPGYTF. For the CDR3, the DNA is TGTGCCAGGAGGGCCGCTCCGGGCTACACCTTC.

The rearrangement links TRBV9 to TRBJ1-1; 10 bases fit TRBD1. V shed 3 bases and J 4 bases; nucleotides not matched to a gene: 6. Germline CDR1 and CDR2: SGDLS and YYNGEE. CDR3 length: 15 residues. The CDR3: CASSATGGASTEAFF. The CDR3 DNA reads TGTGCCAGCAGCGCGACAGGGGGCGCAAGCACTGAAGCTTTCTTT.

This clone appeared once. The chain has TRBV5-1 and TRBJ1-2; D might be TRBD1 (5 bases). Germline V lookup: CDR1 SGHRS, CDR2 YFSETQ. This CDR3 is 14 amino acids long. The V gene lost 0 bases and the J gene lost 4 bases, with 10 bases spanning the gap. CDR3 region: CASSLESGGYGYTF. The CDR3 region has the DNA TGCGCCAGCAGCTTGGAGTCCGGGGGCTATGGCTACACCTTC.

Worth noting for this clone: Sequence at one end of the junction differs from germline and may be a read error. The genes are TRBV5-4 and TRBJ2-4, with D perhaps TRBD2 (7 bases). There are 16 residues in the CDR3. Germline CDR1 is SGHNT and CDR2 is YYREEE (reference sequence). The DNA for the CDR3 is TGTGCCAGCAGCTTGGCCCCGACTGTGGGGGGGCGGGAGCCGAGCTTC. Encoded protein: CASSLAPTVGGREPSF.

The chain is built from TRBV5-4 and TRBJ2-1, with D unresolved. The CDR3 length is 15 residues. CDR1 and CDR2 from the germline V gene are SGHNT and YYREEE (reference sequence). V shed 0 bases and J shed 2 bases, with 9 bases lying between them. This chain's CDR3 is CASSLDPAPYNEQFF. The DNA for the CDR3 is TGTGCCAGCAGCTTGGATCCAGCGCCCTACAATGAGCAGTTCTTC.

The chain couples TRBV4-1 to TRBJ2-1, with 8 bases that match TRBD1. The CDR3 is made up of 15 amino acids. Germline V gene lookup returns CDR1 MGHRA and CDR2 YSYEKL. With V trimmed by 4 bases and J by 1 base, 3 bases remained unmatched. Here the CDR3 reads CASSPQGASYNEQFF. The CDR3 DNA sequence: TGCGCCAGCAGCCCCCAGGGGGCTTCCTACAATGAGCAGTTCTTC.

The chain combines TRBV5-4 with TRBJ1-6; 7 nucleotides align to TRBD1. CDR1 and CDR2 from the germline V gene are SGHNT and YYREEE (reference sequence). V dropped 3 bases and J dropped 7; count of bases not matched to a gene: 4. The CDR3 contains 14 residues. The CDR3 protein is CASSSGTANSPLHF. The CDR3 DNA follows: TGTGCCAGCAGCTCCGGGACAGCCAATTCACCCCTCCACTTT. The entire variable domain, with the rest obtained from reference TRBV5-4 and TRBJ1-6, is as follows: ETGVTQSPTHLIKTRGQQVTLRCSSQSGHNTVSWYQQALGQGPQFIFQYYREEENGRGNFPPRFSGLQFPNYSSELNVNALELDDSALYLCASSSGTANSPLHFGNGTRLTVT.

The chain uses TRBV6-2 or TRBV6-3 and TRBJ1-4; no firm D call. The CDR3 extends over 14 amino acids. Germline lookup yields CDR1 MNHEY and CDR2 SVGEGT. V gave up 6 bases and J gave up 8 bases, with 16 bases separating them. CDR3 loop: CASSRAGDWEKLFF. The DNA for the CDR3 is TGTGCCAGCAGCCGGGCCGGGGATTGGGAAAAACTGTTTTTT.

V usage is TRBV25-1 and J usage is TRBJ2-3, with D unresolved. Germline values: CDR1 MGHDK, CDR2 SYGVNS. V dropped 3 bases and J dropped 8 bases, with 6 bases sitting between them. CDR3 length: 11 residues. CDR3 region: CASSDSSTQYF. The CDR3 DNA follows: TGTGCCAGCAGTGATTCGAGTACGCAGTATTTT.

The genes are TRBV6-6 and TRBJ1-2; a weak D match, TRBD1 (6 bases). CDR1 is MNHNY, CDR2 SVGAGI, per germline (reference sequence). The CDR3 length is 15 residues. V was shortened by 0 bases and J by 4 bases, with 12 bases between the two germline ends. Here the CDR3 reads CASSYSGGPSYGYTF. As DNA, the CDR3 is TGTGCCAGCAGTTACTCGGGGGGGCCGAGCTATGGCTACACCTTC.

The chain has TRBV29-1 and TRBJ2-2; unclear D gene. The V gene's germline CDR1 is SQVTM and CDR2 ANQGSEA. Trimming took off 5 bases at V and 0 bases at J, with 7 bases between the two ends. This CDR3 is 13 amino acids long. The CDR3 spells CSVLLPNTGELFF. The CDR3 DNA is TGCAGCGTTCTCCTACCGAACACCGGGGAGCTGTTTTTT.

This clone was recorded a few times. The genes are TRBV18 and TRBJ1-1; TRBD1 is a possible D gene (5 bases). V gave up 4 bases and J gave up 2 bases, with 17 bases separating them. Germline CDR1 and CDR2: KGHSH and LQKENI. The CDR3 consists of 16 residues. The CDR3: CASSLTDGGGNTEAFF. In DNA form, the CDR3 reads TGTGCCAGCTCACTAACCGACGGCGGGGGAAACACTGAAGCTTTCTTT.

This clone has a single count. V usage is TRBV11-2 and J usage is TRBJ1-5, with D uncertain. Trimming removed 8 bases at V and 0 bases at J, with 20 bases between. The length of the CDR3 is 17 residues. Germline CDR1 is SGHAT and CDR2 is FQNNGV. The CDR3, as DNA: TGTGCCAGCGCAGCTTATATCGGGTTTAATAGCAATCAGCCCCAGCATTTT. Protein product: CASAAYIGFNSNQPQHF.

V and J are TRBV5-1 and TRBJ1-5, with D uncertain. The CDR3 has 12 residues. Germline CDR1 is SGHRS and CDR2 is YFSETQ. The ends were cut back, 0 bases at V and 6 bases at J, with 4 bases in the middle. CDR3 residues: CASSLAGQPQHF. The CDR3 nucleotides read TGCGCCAGCAGCTTGGCCGGTCAGCCCCAGCATTTT. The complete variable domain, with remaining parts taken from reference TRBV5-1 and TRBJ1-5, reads KAGVTQTPRYLIKTRGQQVTLSCSPISGHRSVSWYQQTPGQGLQFLFEYFSETQRNKGNFPGRFSGRQFSNSRSEMNVSTLELGDSALYLCASSLAGQPQHFGDGTRLSIL.

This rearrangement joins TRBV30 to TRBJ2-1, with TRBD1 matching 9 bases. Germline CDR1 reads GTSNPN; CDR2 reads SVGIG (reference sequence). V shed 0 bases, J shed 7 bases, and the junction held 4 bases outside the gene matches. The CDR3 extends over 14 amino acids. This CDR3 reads CAWSVLTGGNEQFF. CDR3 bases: TGTGCCTGGAGTGTACTGACAGGGGGGAATGAGCAGTTCTTC.

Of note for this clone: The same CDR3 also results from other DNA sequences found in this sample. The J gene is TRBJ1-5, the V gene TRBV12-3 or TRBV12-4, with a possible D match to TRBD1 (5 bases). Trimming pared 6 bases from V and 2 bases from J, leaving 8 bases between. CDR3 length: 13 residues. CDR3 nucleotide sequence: TGTGCCAGCAGCCCACAGGGCAATCAGCCCCAGCATTTT. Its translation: CASSPQGNQPQHF.

CDR3 amino acids: CASNPSGTSGSWYF. The CDR3 DNA reads TGTGCCAGCAACCCGTCCGGGACTAGCGGGAGTTGGTACTTC. The genes are TRBV11-2 and TRBJ2-7, with 14 bases matching TRBD2. The CDR3 sequence is 14 residues long. V shed 7 bases, J shed 12 bases, and the junction held 11 bases outside the gene matches. Germline CDR1 reads SGHAT; CDR2 reads FQNNGV.